The clone carrying this T cell receptor (beta chain) is a singleton in its sample. As yet, its antigen is unknown. The entry originates in a study of T cell responses to AZD1222 COVID-19 vaccine. This CDR3 has 15 amino acids. V lost 1 base and J lost 2, with 12 bases in between. Germline V lookup: CDR1 MGHRA, CDR2 YSYEKL. TCRdb's table, derived via immunoSEQ multiplex PCR, lists solely in-frame clones and lacks some. The table records around 100,000 clones, about nine tenths of them present only once. Study-wide results and limits: CD4 TCRs linked to vaccination spanned spike, dominating at 160-218 and 743-854. Donors were largely white British and mainly female; clonal diversity was possibly underestimated. Reportedly, nearly half the spike-specific TCRs target unmutated variant regions.

This receptor was identified in an adult in good health. The specimen was peripheral blood, collected on day 0 of AZD1222 vaccination. The chain uses TRBV4-1 and TRBJ2-7; D ambiguous. The CDR3 DNA sequence: TGCGCCAGCAGCCAAGGTCCCGGACGAACCTACGAGCAGTACTTC. Protein: CASSQGPGRTYEQYF.